A selection of T cell receptor beta chains follows, all from one sample in a study of CD8 T cells in ankylosing spondylitis. TCRdb passed the 5' RACE reads through MiXCR, listing each CDR3 protein once. The sample has over 700,000 distinct CDR3 sequences; 15% to 20% are singletons. The sequenced material came from blood, either unsorted or a sorted T cell fraction (not recorded which). These receptors were collected from a male donor with ankylosing spondylitis. Both conserved end residues are part of each CDR3. Fields, in order: D gene, V gene, J gene, clone size, CDR3 protein, CDR3 DNA. D genes are given only for firm matches. The size entry is marked missing in some rows and otherwise reads once, few, many or a size class.

D: .; V: TRBV12-3/TRBV12-4; J: TRBJ2-2; size: few; CDR3: CASSLSSTGKNTGELFF; DNA: TGTGCCAGCAGTCTCTCTTCGACAGGAAAGAACACCGGGGAGCTGTTTTTT
D: .; V: TRBV20-1; J: TRBJ1-2; size: .; CDR3: CSARDFQGRGYTF; DNA: TGCAGTGCTAGAGATTTTCAGGGGCGCGGCTACACCTTC
D: TRBD1; V: TRBV10-3; J: TRBJ2-7; size: .; CDR3: CAISDPTGLSYEQYF; DNA: TGTGCCATCAGTGACCCGACAGGGCTCAGCTACGAGCAGTACTTC
D: TRBD2; V: TRBV7-2; J: TRBJ2-7; size: few; CDR3: CASSSGTSGSSYEQYF; DNA: TGTGCCAGCAGCTCAGGGACTAGCGGGAGCTCCTACGAGCAGTACTTC
D: .; V: TRBV9; J: TRBJ2-6; size: .; CDR3: CASSIDHSGANVLTF; DNA: TGTGCCAGCAGCATAGACCACTCTGGGGCCAACGTCCTGACTTTC
D: TRBD2; V: TRBV12-3/TRBV12-4; J: TRBJ2-7; size: .; CDR3: CASSLVVAGVYEQYF; DNA: TGTGCCAGCAGTTTAGTGGTAGCGGGAGTGTACGAGCAGTACTTC
D: TRBD2; V: TRBV28; J: TRBJ2-7; size: .; CDR3: CASSLVRGENEQYF; DNA: TGTGCCAGCAGTTTAGTCCGGGGGGAGAACGAGCAGTACTTC
D: .; V: TRBV7-9; J: TRBJ2-3; size: few; CDR3: CASSSSFSDTQYF; DNA: TGTGCCAGCAGCTCTAGCTTCTCAGATACGCAGTATTTT
D: TRBD1; V: TRBV24-1; J: TRBJ2-5; size: many; CDR3: CATSEGTGLAETQYF; DNA: TGTGCCACCAGTGAGGGGACAGGGCTTGCGGAGACCCAGTACTTC
D: TRBD1; V: TRBV28; J: TRBJ1-1; size: few; CDR3: CASKEGQRGNTEAFF; DNA: TGTGCCAGCAAAGAGGGACAGCGGGGGAACACTGAAGCTTTCTTT
D: .; V: TRBV27; J: TRBJ1-2; size: few; CDR3: CASRYTGNYGYTF; DNA: TGTGCCAGCCGTTATACAGGGAACTATGGCTACACCTTC
D: TRBD2; V: TRBV12-3/TRBV12-4; J: TRBJ2-1; size: few; CDR3: CASSTRLADEQFF; DNA: TGTGCCAGCAGTACCCGACTAGCCGATGAGCAGTTCTTC
D: TRBD2; V: TRBV25-1; J: TRBJ2-3; size: .; CDR3: CASRGLRGGGSTDTQYF; DNA: TGTGCCAGCAGGGGGCTGCGTGGCGGGGGAAGCACAGATACGCAGTATTTT
D: .; V: TRBV20-1; J: TRBJ2-1; size: .; CDR3: CSARDPRLGNEQFF; DNA: TGCAGTGCTAGAGATCCGCGACTAGGCAATGAGCAGTTCTTC
D: .; V: TRBV27; J: TRBJ2-7; size: .; CDR3: CASSLQTGRSYEQYF; DNA: TGTGCCAGCAGTCTCCAGACAGGGAGGTCCTACGAGCAGTACTTC
D: .; V: TRBV12-3/TRBV12-4; J: TRBJ2-1; size: .; CDR3: CASTISGSYNEQFF; DNA: TGTGCCAGCACTATATCCGGCTCCTACAATGAGCAGTTCTTC
D: .; V: TRBV5-1; J: TRBJ1-2; size: .; CDR3: CASSLVAGGTSYGYTF; DNA: TGCGCCAGCAGCTTGGTGGCAGGAGGGACCAGCTATGGCTACACCTTC
D: .; V: TRBV29-1; J: TRBJ1-4; size: few; CDR3: CSAGMWGAGEKLFF; DNA: TGCAGCGCAGGGATGTGGGGGGCTGGGGAAAAACTGTTTTTT
D: TRBD1; V: TRBV20-1; J: TRBJ2-7; size: few; CDR3: CSARDRQGEYF; DNA: TGCAGTGCTAGAGATAGACAGGGGGAGTACTTC
D: TRBD1; V: TRBV7-9; J: TRBJ1-1; size: .; CDR3: CASSLGQGAGDTEAFF; DNA: TGTGCCAGCAGCTTAGGGCAGGGGGCTGGGGACACTGAAGCTTTCTTT
D: TRBD2; V: TRBV20-1; J: TRBJ2-6; size: many; CDR3: CSMAGGFSGANVLTF; DNA: TGCAGTATGGCGGGGGGGTTCTCTGGGGCCAACGTCCTGACTTTC
D: .; V: TRBV7-9; J: TRBJ1-1; size: few; CDR3: CASSPGPPEQDQAFF; DNA: TGTGCCAGCAGCCCTGGACCCCCCGAACAGGACCAGGCTTTCTTT
D: .; V: TRBV20-1; J: TRBJ1-5; size: .; CDR3: CSASTGPWQPQHF; DNA: TGCAGTGCTAGTACAGGGCCGTGGCAGCCCCAGCATTTT
D: .; V: TRBV14; J: TRBJ2-1; size: few; CDR3: CASSRPGNEQFF; DNA: TGTGCCAGCAGCCGTCCAGGGAATGAGCAGTTCTTC
D: .; V: TRBV20-1; J: TRBJ2-1; size: .; CDR3: CSAKPSSYNEQFF; DNA: TGCAGTGCCAAACCTAGCTCCTACAATGAGCAGTTCTTC
D: .; V: TRBV2; J: TRBJ2-7; size: few; CDR3: CASVGDEQYF; DNA: TGTGCCAGCGTTGGAGACGAGCAGTACTTC
D: TRBD2; V: TRBV25-1; J: TRBJ2-2; size: .; CDR3: CASRGSAGGAGELFF; DNA: TGTGCCAGCAGAGGGTCGGCGGGAGGAGCCGGGGAGCTGTTTTTT
D: .; V: TRBV2; J: TRBJ2-2; size: .; CDR3: CASSGGRVNTGELFF; DNA: TGTGCCAGCAGTGGGGGCAGGGTTAACACCGGGGAGCTGTTTTTT
D: .; V: TRBV20-1; J: TRBJ2-1; size: .; CDR3: CSAPRGSEQFF; DNA: TGCAGTGCGCCGCGTGGTAGTGAGCAGTTCTTC
D: TRBD1; V: TRBV9; J: TRBJ1-1; size: .; CDR3: CASSFAVGQGRNTEAFF; DNA: TGTGCCAGCAGCTTCGCTGTCGGACAGGGAAGGAACACTGAAGCTTTCTTT
D: TRBD1; V: TRBV9; J: TRBJ1-5; size: .; CDR3: CASSPGTGEQPQHF; DNA: TGTGCCAGCAGCCCGGGGACAGGGGAGCAGCCCCAGCATTTT
D: .; V: TRBV11-2; J: TRBJ1-1; size: .; CDR3: CASSLDSSRTEAFF; DNA: TGTGCCAGCAGCTTAGATAGTAGTCGGACTGAAGCTTTCTTT
D: TRBD2; V: TRBV13; J: TRBJ2-2; size: .; CDR3: CASSPRVASGLSTGELFF; DNA: TGTGCCAGCAGCCCTAGAGTGGCTAGCGGATTATCCACCGGGGAGCTGTTTTTT
D: .; V: TRBV12-3/TRBV12-4; J: TRBJ2-3; size: .; CDR3: CALRGDTDTQYF; DNA: TGTGCCCTGAGGGGGGACACAGATACGCAGTATTTT
D: TRBD2; V: TRBV28; J: TRBJ2-5; size: .; CDR3: CASSPSRAGGPRETQYF; DNA: TGTGCCAGCAGTCCTTCCCGAGCGGGAGGGCCGCGAGAGACCCAGTACTTC
D: .; V: TRBV6-2/TRBV6-3; J: TRBJ2-7; size: few; CDR3: CASSYPGNYEQYF; DNA: TGTGCCAGCAGTTACCCGGGGAACTACGAGCAGTACTTC
D: TRBD2; V: TRBV7-9; J: TRBJ2-1; size: .; CDR3: CASSLLAGGPSEQFF; DNA: TGTGCCAGCAGCTTACTAGCGGGAGGACCCAGTGAGCAGTTCTTC
D: TRBD2; V: TRBV15; J: TRBJ2-3; size: .; CDR3: CATSRDRGVAGDADTQYF; DNA: TGTGCCACCAGCAGAGATCGGGGGGTAGCGGGAGATGCAGATACGCAGTATTTT
D: .; V: TRBV6-1; J: TRBJ2-3; size: .; CDR3: CASSLQPPALAPDTQYF; DNA: TGTGCCAGCAGTCTCCAACCACCGGCCCTCGCCCCAGATACGCAGTATTTT
D: TRBD1; V: TRBV7-2; J: TRBJ2-7; size: few; CDR3: CASSQTQGAYEQYF; DNA: TGTGCCAGCAGCCAGACACAGGGGGCCTACGAGCAGTACTTC
D: TRBD1; V: TRBV20-1; J: TRBJ1-5; size: few; CDR3: CSAREGQGGRPQHF; DNA: TGCAGTGCTAGAGAGGGCCAGGGGGGTCGGCCCCAGCATTTT
D: TRBD1; V: TRBV12-3/TRBV12-4; J: TRBJ2-3; size: many; CDR3: CASTLRQGRNTDTQYF; DNA: TGTGCCAGCACCCTAAGACAGGGTAGAAACACAGATACGCAGTATTTT
D: .; V: TRBV4-3; J: TRBJ2-2; size: few; CDR3: CASSQSGSGELFF; DNA: TGCGCCAGCAGCCAAAGCGGATCCGGGGAGCTGTTTTTT
D: .; V: TRBV12-3/TRBV12-4; J: TRBJ1-3; size: few; CDR3: CASSRRGPTGADFSGNTIYF; DNA: TGTGCCAGCAGTAGACGGGGGCCGACAGGAGCGGATTTCTCTGGAAACACCATATATTTT
D: TRBD1; V: TRBV12-3/TRBV12-4; J: TRBJ2-7; size: many; CDR3: CASSLIGTGEREQYF; DNA: TGTGCCAGCAGTCTAATCGGGACAGGGGAGCGGGAGCAGTACTTC
D: TRBD2; V: TRBV5-6; J: TRBJ2-2; size: many; CDR3: CASSLSGGDTGELFF; DNA: TGTGCCAGCAGCCTTAGCGGGGGTGACACCGGGGAGCTGTTTTTT
D: .; V: TRBV20-1; J: TRBJ1-4; size: .; CDR3: CSAKRLGFATNEKLFF; DNA: TGCAGTGCTAAACGGTTGGGCTTCGCAACTAATGAAAAACTGTTTTTT
D: .; V: TRBV12-3/TRBV12-4; J: TRBJ2-1; size: .; CDR3: CASRTGSNEQFF; DNA: TGTGCCAGCAGAACTGGTAGCAATGAGCAGTTCTTC
D: TRBD1; V: TRBV5-1; J: TRBJ1-2; size: .; CDR3: CASSLGAQGTVDSGYTF; DNA: TGCGCCAGCAGCTTGGGGGCTCAGGGGACAGTTGATTCTGGCTACACCTTC
D: .; V: TRBV11-2; J: TRBJ2-1; size: .; CDR3: CASSFAGTEQFF; DNA: TGTGCCAGCAGCTTCGCCGGGACCGAGCAGTTCTTC
D: TRBD1; V: TRBV9; J: TRBJ1-1; size: many; CDR3: CASSQAGTGGTEAFF; DNA: TGTGCCAGCAGCCAAGCTGGTACAGGGGGCACTGAAGCTTTCTTT
D: .; V: TRBV6-2/TRBV6-3; J: TRBJ2-2; size: .; CDR3: CASSYADTGELFF; DNA: TGTGCCAGCAGTTACGCTGACACCGGGGAGCTGTTTTTT
D: TRBD2; V: TRBV20-1; J: TRBJ2-3; size: many; CDR3: CSARVAGDTDTQYF; DNA: TGCAGTGCTAGAGTCGCGGGAGACACAGATACGCAGTATTTT
D: TRBD1; V: TRBV5-1; J: TRBJ2-7; size: .; CDR3: CASTSGTGFPYEQYF; DNA: TGCGCCAGCACTTCTGGGACAGGGTTTCCCTACGAGCAGTACTTC
D: .; V: TRBV28; J: TRBJ2-2; size: few; CDR3: CASPLQGRREAWNTGELFF; DNA: TGTGCCAGCCCCTTACAGGGGCGACGGGAGGCCTGGAACACCGGGGAGCTGTTTTTT
D: TRBD2; V: TRBV7-8; J: TRBJ2-3; size: .; CDR3: CATRVREAGTDTQYF; DNA: TGTGCCACCAGGGTGCGGGAGGCGGGAACAGATACGCAGTATTTT
D: TRBD2; V: TRBV4-3; J: TRBJ2-4; size: .; CDR3: CASSQDKGLERGIQYF; DNA: TGCGCCAGCAGCCAAGATAAGGGACTAGAAAGGGGTATTCAGTACTTC
D: .; V: TRBV27; J: TRBJ1-2; size: .; CDR3: CASSPRGVYGYTF; DNA: TGTGCCAGCAGTCCGCGTGGCGTCTATGGCTACACCTTC
D: .; V: TRBV20-1; J: TRBJ2-3; size: .; CDR3: CSARDHLDTQYF; DNA: TGCAGTGCTAGAGATCATCTGGATACGCAGTATTTT